The sequence of this T cell receptor (beta chain) was determined in a study of CD8 T cells in ankylosing spondylitis. CDR1 is MNHEY and CDR2 is SMNVEV in the germline V gene (reference sequence). Trimming took off 2 bases at V and 4 bases at J, with 11 bases between the two ends. The CDR3 is 15 amino acids. Study-level points and caveats: Apparently characteristic of ankylosing spondylitis blood was a TCR beta motif (about 8 highly homologous variants). Disease-linked clones had a CD8+ phenotype and relatively low frequency in peripheral blood. Within matched ankylosing spondylitis synovial fluid, disease-linked clones were reportedly significantly enriched.

5'-RACE, quantitative and with molecular barcodes, yielded the TCR beta libraries. TCRdb re-called the 5' RACE reads with MiXCR, one entry per CDR3 protein. This sample yields roughly 230,000 distinct CDR3 sequences, of which under 20% are seen a single time; less than 35% belongs to the top ten. This clonotype occurred a few times. The antigen remains unidentified. The chain has TRBV27 and TRBJ2-2; the D gene could be TRBD1 or TRBD2 (6 bases each). The sequence derives from a male donor with ankylosing spondylitis or in good health (not recorded which). The sequenced sample was blood, either unsorted or a sorted T cell fraction (not recorded which). The CDR3 sequence is CASSLLTGATGELFF. The CDR3 nucleotides are TGTGCCAGCAGTTTACTAACGGGGGCCACCGGGGAGCTGTTTTTT.